Presented here are 16 T cell receptor beta chains from one specimen sequenced in a study of a mutant IDH1 vaccine in newly diagnosed glioma. Their cognate antigens are unknown. Only in-frame clones appear in the TCRdb table, and some are missing; sequencing was by immunoSEQ multiplex PCR. This sample yields about 86,000 clones, of which approximately 85% are seen a single time; 2.2% belongs to the top ten. Time point: week 23, last vaccination. Mutant IDH1 20-mer peptide, at 300 ug, made up each vaccine dose, with topical imiquimod. This sample comprised PBMCs, obtained from a glioma patient whose treatment included an IDH1 peptide vaccine. The receptors come from a man aged 30 to 45 with glioma. Some clones in this sample may be carry-over from other donors' samples.

A single count supports this clone. CDR3 nucleotides: TGTGCCAGCACTATGGACCGAGGAAACACCATATATTTT. Its protein product is CASTMDRGNTIYF. The genes are TRBV5-6 and TRBJ1-3; D not certain. Trimming removed 6 bases at V and 4 bases at J, with 11 bases between. This CDR3 has 13 residues. CDR1 is SGHDT and CDR2 is YYEEEE in the germline V gene. The full variable domain, completed using reference TRBV5-6 and TRBJ1-3, is DAGVTQSPTHLIKTRGQQVTLRCSPKSGHDTVSWYQQALGQGPQFIFQYYEEEERQRGNFPDRFSGHQFPNYSSELNVNALLLGDSALYLCASTMDRGNTIYFGEGSWLTVV.

The CDR3 coding sequence is TGCGCCAGCAGCCCTTCCCTTAAGAACACCGGGGAGCTGTTTTTT. It is translated as CASSPSLKNTGELFF. V is TRBV4-3 and J is TRBJ2-2; D unclear. The CDR3 spans 15 residues. Germline V gene lookup returns CDR1 LGHNA and CDR2 YSLEER. The V and J ends lost 4 bases and 1 base respectively, with 10 bases between them.

This clone was recorded a few times. V is TRBV20-1 and J is TRBJ2-1; D remains ambiguous. The CDR3 contains 11 residues. Germline CDR1 is DFQATT and CDR2 is SNEGSKA (reference sequence). V dropped 6 bases and J dropped 4 bases, with 7 bases sitting between them. CDR3 bases: TGCAGTGCGGCGCGTTACAATGAGCAGTTCTTC. It specifies CSAARYNEQFF.

V and J are TRBV5-6 and TRBJ2-3; D remains unclear. The CDR3 spans 14 residues. Germline CDR1 SGHDT, CDR2 YYEEEE. Trimming removed 4 bases at V and 5 bases at J, with 14 bases between. CDR3 loop: CASSPGITLDTQYF. The DNA for the CDR3 is TGTGCCAGCAGCCCTGGGATAACACTAGATACGCAGTATTTT.

The rearrangement links TRBV11-2 to TRBJ1-1, with D perhaps matching TRBD1 (5 bases). Trimming removed 5 bases from V and 1 base from J, with 11 bases in between. Germline V gene data show CDR1 as SGHAT and CDR2 as FQNNGV. The CDR3 is 14 residues long. CDR3 in amino acids: CASSGRQTNTEAFF. Here the CDR3 DNA reads TGTGCCAGCAGCGGAAGACAGACGAACACTGAAGCTTTCTTT.

V is TRBV27 and J is TRBJ1-2, with 9 bases lining up with TRBD1. J gave up 5 bases and V 6 bases, and 4 bases lay outside the gene matches. From germline, CDR1 is MNHEY and CDR2 SMNVEV (reference sequence). This CDR3 is built from 13 residues. This chain's CDR3 is CASSSGQGYGYTF. CDR3 sequence (DNA): TGTGCCAGCAGCTCGGGACAGGGTTATGGCTACACCTTC.

This chain connects TRBV19 to TRBJ2-4, with 8 bases aligning to TRBD1. V shed 2 bases, J shed 0 bases, and the junction held 3 bases outside the gene matches. Germline V CDR1 and CDR2: LNHDA, SQIVND (reference sequence). The CDR3 has 16 amino acids. The CDR3 DNA follows: TGTGCCAGTAGTATACGACAGGGGCTAGCCAAAAACATTCAGTACTTC. Translated: CASSIRQGLAKNIQYF. Looking up the rest from reference TRBV19 and TRBJ2-4 gives the full variable domain: DGGITQSPKYLFRKEGQNVTLSCEQNLNHDAMYWYRQDPGQGLRLIYYSQIVNDFQKGDIAEGYSVSREKKESFPLTVTSAQKNPTAFYLCASSIRQGLAKNIQYFGAGTRLSVL.

The CDR3: CASSQSLIGTDTQYF. The CDR3 DNA reads as TGTGCCAGCTCACAGTCCTTAATTGGCACAGATACGCAGTATTTT. The gene calls are TRBV18 and TRBJ2-3; D not certain. CDR3 length equals 15 residues. The V gene's germline CDR1 is KGHSH and CDR2 LQKENI. V lost 4 bases and J lost 1, with 12 bases in between.

The V gene is TRBV5-6, the J gene TRBJ2-3, with D unresolved. Germline V gene lookup returns CDR1 SGHDT and CDR2 YYEEEE. The ends were cut back, 10 bases at V and 8 bases at J, with 14 bases in the middle. This CDR3 comprises 11 residues. In DNA form, the CDR3 reads TGTGCCCGGTCCCCGAGAAGTACGCAGTATTTT. Translating gives CARSPRSTQYF.

The rearrangement uses TRBV7-9 and TRBJ1-1, with a possible D match to TRBD1 (5 bases). This CDR3 contains 15 residues. V was pared by 5 bases and J by 0 bases, with 13 bases between. From germline, CDR1 is SEHNR and CDR2 FQNEAQ (reference sequence). The CDR3 loop reads CASSRKGAMNTEAFF. DNA for the CDR3: TGTGCCAGCAGCCGAAAAGGGGCCATGAACACTGAAGCTTTCTTT.

This clone has only one observation. The J gene is TRBJ1-2, the V gene TRBV4-2; possible D gene TRBD1, 6 bases. Deletions cut 4 bases from V and 5 bases from J, with 17 bases between. Looked up from germline, CDR1 is LGHNA and CDR2 is YNFKEQ. The CDR3 loop spans 15 amino acids. CDR3 residues: CASSPLGGGQYGYTF. Written as DNA, the CDR3 is TGTGCCAGCAGCCCCCTGGGAGGGGGTCAATATGGCTACACCTTC.

Of note for this clone: One end of the junction fails to match germline, which may point to a read error. The J gene is TRBJ2-5, the V gene TRBV19, with 12 bases aligning to TRBD2. Germline CDR1 and CDR2: LNHDA and SQIVND (reference sequence). CDR3 length: 12 amino acids. The CDR3 is CASSTTSGSAHF. In DNA, the CDR3 is TGTGCCAGTAGTACGACTAGCGGGAGTGCGCACTTC.

The CDR3 region is CASSLTGSTEAFF. In DNA form, the CDR3 reads TGTGCCAGCAGTCTAACAGGTAGTACTGAAGCTTTCTTT. The chain is built from TRBV13 and TRBJ1-1; tentative D call: TRBD1 (5 bases). V was cut by 6 bases and J by 5 bases, with 13 bases left in between. The CDR3 covers 13 residues. Germline CDR1 is PRHDT and CDR2 is FYEKMQ (reference sequence).

The rearrangement joins TRBV4-2 to TRBJ2-2; tentatively, D is TRBD1 or TRBD2 (6 bases each). Germline CDR1 and CDR2: LGHNA and YNFKEQ. This CDR3 comprises 14 residues. The germline V and J ends were trimmed by 4 bases and 7 bases, with 13 bases remaining between them. The CDR3 loop is CASSRDRGVGELFF. For the CDR3, the DNA is TGTGCCAGCAGCCGAGATAGGGGGGTCGGGGAGCTGTTTTTT.

V usage is TRBV5-5 and J usage is TRBJ1-2, with a tentative D call TRBD1 (6 bases). This CDR3 has 14 amino acids. Germline lookup yields CDR1 SGHKS and CDR2 YYEKEE (reference sequence). The V gene lost 0 bases and the J gene lost 10 bases, with 16 bases spanning the gap. Here the CDR3 DNA reads TGTGCCAGCAGCTTGGAAGGTCAGGGGACCGCCTACACCTTC. It yields the protein CASSLEGQGTAYTF.

The chain employs TRBV11-1 and TRBJ1-1; 8 bases match TRBD1. The CDR3 is 14 residues long. J lost 3 bases, V lost 11 bases, and 11 bases had no gene match. Germline CDR1 reads SGHAT; CDR2 reads FQDESV (reference sequence). The CDR3, as DNA: TGTGCCGTACCCAGGGGGCGAGTCGACACTGAAGCTTTCTTT. Its protein product is CAVPRGRVDTEAFF.